This TCR beta chain appears in the sequencing data of a study of tumor-infiltrating lymphocytes in primary liver carcinoma. As regards this clonotype: Its antigen remains unidentified.

Study conclusions and caveats: The top-250-clone fraction was significantly higher in tumors than in blood (p = 0.039).

TCR beta cDNA came from 400 to 500 ng total RNA, primed with a constant-region primer. ARM-PCR, slightly modified, supplied the TCR beta libraries through three nested multiplex PCR rounds. For around 11 cycles apiece, the opening two PCR rounds ran with TRBV1-TRBV30 forward primers and a C-beta reverse primer. Via MiXCR, TCRdb re-called the multiplex PCR reads, giving one row per CDR3 protein. Of 37,000 or so distinct CDR3 sequences listed, roughly 74% are singletons. Between the trimmed V and J ends, which lost 3 bases and 2 bases, there was a span of 8 bases. This CDR3 comprises 14 residues. Germline V lookup: CDR1 SGHNT, CDR2 YENEEA. Unsorted bulk tissue (roughly 17-33 mg) underwent RNA and DNA co-extraction.

Sequenced material: tumor-adjacent normal liver tissue. The origin of this receptor is a man between 40 and 49 years old with primary liver carcinoma and hepatitis B virus infection. The chain couples TRBV11-3 to TRBJ2-1, with D hard to call. The CDR3 spells CASSFAGPYNEQFF. Here the CDR3 DNA reads TGTGCCAGCAGCTTCGCCGGCCCCTACAATGAGCAGTTCTTC.